A single T cell receptor (beta chain) is shown here with its context. V was clipped by 0 bases and J by 1 base, with 4 bases between them. This CDR3 spans 13 amino acids. In germline, CDR1 is SGHDN, CDR2 FVKESK. Libraries were prepared by immunoSEQ multiplex PCR; TCRdb keeps only in-frame clonotypes and omits some of them. The sample holds about 600,000 clones; more than 95% are singletons and the top ten take about 0.06%. This sample was taken from a study of shared clonotypes between healthy human individuals. The V and J genes are TRBV14 and TRBJ2-7; D is ambiguous. The sequencing sample was made of naive CD4+ T cells sorted from blood. Stated subset: CD45RA+ positively selected. The receptor comes from a woman aged 25 to 45 in good health. The CDR3 DNA reads as TGTGCCAGCAGCCAAGACACGTCCTACGAGCAGTACTTC. Its protein is CASSQDTSYEQYF.